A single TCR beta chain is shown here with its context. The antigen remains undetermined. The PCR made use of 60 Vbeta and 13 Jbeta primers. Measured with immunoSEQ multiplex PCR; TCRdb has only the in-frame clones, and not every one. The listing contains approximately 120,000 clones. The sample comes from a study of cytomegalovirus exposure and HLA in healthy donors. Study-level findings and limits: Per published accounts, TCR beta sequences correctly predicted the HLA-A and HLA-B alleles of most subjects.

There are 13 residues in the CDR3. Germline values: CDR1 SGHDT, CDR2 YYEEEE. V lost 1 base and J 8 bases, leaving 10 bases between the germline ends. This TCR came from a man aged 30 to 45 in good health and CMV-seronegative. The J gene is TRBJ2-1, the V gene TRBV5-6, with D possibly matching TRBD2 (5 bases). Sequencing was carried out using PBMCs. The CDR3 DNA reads TGTGCCAGCAGCTTGTTTGAGGGCCATGAGCAGTTCTTC. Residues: CASSLFEGHEQFF.